Below, one T cell receptor (beta chain) is given with its context. This receptor's antigen is unknown. The CDR3 runs 12 amino acids, cysteine and phenylalanine included. The protein alone is recorded here. The germline V gene (reference sequence) supplies CDR1 SEHNR and CDR2 FQNEAQ. TCRdb lists the instrument as NextSeq 550. The Human TCR Profiling Kit (MiLaboratory) was used to make UMI-labeled 5' RACE TRB cDNA libraries. The full amount of extracted RNA was used for cDNA synthesis, and the full amount of resulting cDNA was used for PCR amplification. Libraries were prepared in parallel with an identical number of PCR cycles. As for the original processing: MIGEC and MiXCR extracted about 53,000 +/- 10,000 unique UMI-labeled TRB cDNA molecules per library, requiring at least two reads per UMI. On average, roughly 40,000 +/- 10,000 functional in-frame TRB CDR3 nucleotide clonotypes lacking stop codons were found per library. After each sample was downsampled to 5000 UMI-labeled TRB molecules, VDJtools was used to calculate diversity metrics such as normalized Shannon-Wiener and Chao1. Clonotype-size-weighted physicochemical properties of the central five CDR3 residues (interaction energy, strength, volume and Kidera factor 4) were computed in VDJtools. TCRdb reprocessed the public reads and reports one entry per CDR3 protein sequence, without DNA. TCRdb's processing, not the authors', yielded these V and J calls. The data table for this sample lists about 63,000 distinct CDR3 sequences. Together, the top ten hold around 5% of the sample.

The data stem from a study of CXCR3-negative and CXCR3-positive naive CD8 T cells (dated by TCRdb to the late 2010s). Notes on the research overall: In total, 120 million to 150 million TRB reads were obtained, which works out to roughly 1.5 +/- 0.3 million reads per library. The diversity and physicochemical repertoire analyses included more than nine donors pooled from two independent experiments. The TRBV-TRBJ cluster analysis covered naive subsets from about 5 donors and memory cells from 3 donors. What the authors observed across the whole study: Repertoire diversity was comparably high in both naive subsets but much lower in memory CD8+ T cells. Naive CXCR3-negative and CXCR3-positive cells from the same donor showed similar TRBV-TRBJ usage, whereas memory cells showed distinct patterns. Freshly isolated PBMCs were used for most assays because CXCR3 expression partially decreased after cryopreservation. TRB CDR3s from CXCR3-positive naive cells showed higher hydrophobicity (lower Kidera factor 4), lower energy, and higher strength and volume indices than CXCR3-negative naive cells. Because surface CD5, which is linked to self-reactivity in mice, was comparable between the naive subsets, TCR interaction strength was also inferred from TRB CDR3 physicochemical properties.

For every CD8+ T cell subset, hundreds of thousands of cells were flow-sorted straight into RLT lysis buffer, and each subset was sorted in triplicate. Naive CD8+ T cells were defined stringently as CD45RO-CCR7+CD27+CD95- to exclude memory contaminants. Standard density gradient centrifugation was used to isolate peripheral blood mononuclear cells from buffy coats. A FACSAria III was used to flow-sort naive CXCR3-negative and CXCR3-positive CD8+ T cells. Total RNA was extracted from sorted cells using an RNeasy Mini Kit. Rearrangement joined TRBV7-9 to TRBJ2-3. Sequencing was done on a sample of naive CXCR3+ CD8+ T cells from blood. Sample cell subset or site, as interpreted from the label and publication: CD45RO-CCR7+CD27+CD95- naive CD8+ T cells expressing CXCR3 (TNR3+). This sequence was found in a human donor in good health. Some clones in this sample may be carry-over from other donors' samples. CDR3 sequence: CASRASGDTQYF.